The TCR beta chain under discussion was sequenced for a study of CDR3 diversity in severe acne. Of note for this clonotype: Compared with germline, one end of the junction differs, possibly owing to a read error.

The CDR3 has 15 residues. Germline assignment: CDR1 SEHNR and CDR2 FQNEAQ (reference sequence). TCRdb re-called the PCR reads with MiXCR, one entry per CDR3 protein. This table has almost 85,000 distinct CDR3 sequences, around 50% appearing once. V gene TRBV7-9 combines with J gene TRBJ1-1, with 12 bases lining up with TRBD1. This TCR derives from a male donor in good health, without acne. The sequencing input was blood. CDR3 DNA: TGCGCCAGCAGCGCCGGGACAGGGGGCTACACTGAAGCTTTCTTT. It codes for CASSAGTGGYTEAFF.